A single sample gave rise to the 20 T cell receptor beta chains below, sequenced in a study of cytomegalovirus exposure and HLA in healthy donors. Primers for the PCR totalled 60 Vbeta and 13 Jbeta. Assay used: immunoSEQ multiplex PCR; TCRdb lists only in-frame clones, some missing. The data hold about 190,000 clones, with roughly 80% observed a single time. Sequenced sample: PBMCs. These TCRs come from a man aged 50 or older in good health and CMV-seronegative.

This clone turned up a few times. The CDR3 nucleotides read TGTGCCAGCAGCCTTTCGACAGGCTGGAATGAAAAACTGTTTTTT. Translation: CASSLSTGWNEKLFF. This chain connects TRBV14 to TRBJ1-4; a possible D gene is TRBD1 (6 bases). V lost 4 bases and J 5 bases, leaving 14 bases between the germline ends. The CDR3 totals 15 residues. Germline CDR1 reads SGHDN; CDR2 reads FVKESK.

This clone was recorded a few times. The sample carries other DNA sequences with the same CDR3. The CDR3 DNA sequence: TGCGCCAGCAGCCCCGGACAGTACCAAGAGACCCAGTACTTC. Protein product: CASSPGQYQETQYF. The chain links TRBV5-1 to TRBJ2-5, with D possibly being TRBD1 (6 bases). The CDR3 is made up of 14 amino acids. V gave up 4 bases and J gave up 0 bases, with 10 bases separating them. Germline CDR1 and CDR2: SGHRS and YFSETQ.

The V and J genes are TRBV6-5 and TRBJ1-1; 7 bases line up with TRBD1. CDR3 length equals 14 residues. The germline CDR1 and CDR2 sequences are MNHEY and SVGAGI. V shed 5 bases, J shed 4 bases, and the junction held 7 bases outside the gene matches. The CDR3 region has the DNA TGTGCCAGCAGTACTGGGACAGTTGGCACTGAAGCTTTCTTT. It specifies CASSTGTVGTEAFF.

This sequence joins TRBV7-9 and TRBJ1-5; 7 bases are shared with TRBD1. Germline V lookup: CDR1 SEHNR, CDR2 FQNEAQ (reference sequence). CDR3 size: 14 residues. With V trimmed by 5 bases and J by 6 bases, 7 bases remained unmatched. The CDR3 DNA sequence: TGTGCCAGCAGCCACGACAGGGTCGGTCAGCCCCAGCATTTT. Amino acids: CASSHDRVGQPQHF.

V is TRBV5-1 and J is TRBJ1-4; tentative D call: TRBD1 (5 bases). This CDR3 is built from 15 residues. Deletions cut 0 bases from V and 6 bases from J, with 12 bases between. Looked up from germline, CDR1 is SGHRS and CDR2 is YFSETQ. The CDR3 sequence: CASSLVGAMDEKLFF. The DNA of the CDR3 is TGCGCCAGCAGCTTGGTTGGGGCCATGGATGAAAAACTGTTTTTT.

The V and J genes are TRBV5-4 and TRBJ1-1; TRBD1 might be the D (5 bases). The ends were cut back, 4 bases at V and 3 bases at J, with 16 bases in the middle. The CDR3 runs to 15 residues. Germline loops: CDR1 SGHNT, CDR2 YYREEE (reference sequence). The CDR3 bases are TGTGCCAGCAGCACGGAGCTTTCAGGGTACACTGAAGCTTTCTTT. This sequence encodes CASSTELSGYTEAFF.

This clone has a handful of counts. The gene calls are TRBV6-5 and TRBJ1-5; D is uncertain. From germline, CDR1 is MNHEY and CDR2 SVGAGI. V was shortened by 2 bases and J by 4 bases, with 6 bases between the two germline ends. This CDR3 has 13 amino acids. The CDR3 spells CASSYGENQPQHF. The CDR3 DNA sequence: TGTGCCAGCAGTTACGGGGAGAATCAGCCCCAGCATTTT.

The rearrangement uses TRBV29-1 and TRBJ2-7; D remains ambiguous. There are 12 residues in the CDR3. Germline values: CDR1 SQVTM, CDR2 ANQGSEA. Trimming took off 2 bases at V and 3 bases at J, with 8 bases between the two ends. CDR3 in amino acids: CSVENGVYEQYF. The DNA of the CDR3 is TGCAGCGTTGAAAACGGAGTCTACGAGCAGTACTTC.

This chain uses TRBV19 with TRBJ2-1, with 7 bases identical to TRBD1. The CDR3 spans 15 residues. Trimming removed 3 bases from V and 2 bases from J; junction bases left unmatched: 4. Germline CDR1 is LNHDA and CDR2 is SQIVND (reference sequence). This CDR3 is CASSIRGGTYNEQFF. In DNA, the CDR3 is TGTGCCAGTAGTATCCGAGGGGGCACCTACAATGAGCAGTTCTTC.

As to this clone: Mismatch with germline at one junction end may stem from a read error. This chain connects TRBV7-9 to TRBJ2-7, with TRBD1 matching over 9 bases. This CDR3 has 15 residues. Looked up from germline, CDR1 is SEHNR and CDR2 is FQNEAQ (reference sequence). The CDR3 region has the DNA TGTTCCAGCAGCTTAAACAGGGGGCGAGGGTACGAGCAGTACTTC. The encoded protein is CSSSLNRGRGYEQYF.

The V call is TRBV2, the J call TRBJ2-1; no clear D. The germline gives CDR1 SNHLY, CDR2 FYNNEI. The CDR3 extends over 11 amino acids. V was pared by 8 bases and J by 7 bases, with 9 bases between. CDR3 residues: CASYEVNEQFF. The CDR3 DNA is TGTGCCAGCTATGAGGTGAATGAGCAGTTCTTC.

V usage is TRBV29-1 and J usage is TRBJ2-5; 9 nucleotides match TRBD2. With V trimmed by 7 bases and J by 4 bases, 10 bases remained unmatched. Germline assignment: CDR1 SQVTM and CDR2 ANQGSEA. The CDR3 contains 14 residues. In DNA, the CDR3 is TGCAGCGCTCGGCGGCTAGCGGGGCCAGAGACCCAGTACTTC. Its protein is CSARRLAGPETQYF.

This chain links TRBV4-1 with TRBJ1-3; D gene uncertain. The germline V gene has CDR1 MGHRA and CDR2 YSYEKL. The CDR3 loop spans 16 amino acids. The V and J ends lost 0 bases and 0 bases respectively, with 9 bases between them. CDR3 bases: TGCGCCAGCAGCCAAGATGGCCGAAGCTCTGGAAACACCATATATTTT. Encoded protein: CASSQDGRSSGNTIYF.

V gene TRBV16 combines with J gene TRBJ2-1; tentatively, D is TRBD2 (6 bases). The CDR3 spans 12 residues. Trimming removed 3 bases at V and 6 bases at J, with 6 bases between. Germline V gene lookup returns CDR1 KGHSY and CDR2 FQNENV. The CDR3 sequence: CASSQTSNEQFF. In DNA, the CDR3 is TGTGCCAGCAGCCAGACTAGCAATGAGCAGTTCTTC.

The V gene is TRBV27, the J gene TRBJ1-6, with 8 positions matching TRBD1. There are 16 residues in the CDR3. From germline, CDR1 is MNHEY and CDR2 SMNVEV (reference sequence). V was clipped by 4 bases and J by 4 bases; unmatched bases: 6. CDR3 in DNA: TGTGCCAGCAGTTCCGGACAGGGCTCTTATAATTCACCCCTCCACTTT. Translating gives CASSSGQGSYNSPLHF.

V usage is TRBV7-2 and J usage is TRBJ1-5, with D unclear. The CDR3 consists of 13 residues. Trimming took 3 bases from V and 0 from J, leaving 3 bases between them. The germline CDR1 and CDR2 sequences are SGHTA and FQGNSA. CDR3 DNA: TGTGCCAGCAGCTTTTATAGCAATCAGCCCCAGCATTTT. The encoded protein is CASSFYSNQPQHF.

V and J are TRBV7-7 and TRBJ2-5, with D possibly matching TRBD2 (5 bases). The V end was cut by 3 bases, the J end by 3 bases, with 8 bases between. Germline V lookup: CDR1 SSHAT, CDR2 FNYEAQ (reference sequence). This CDR3 contains 13 residues. The CDR3 region has the DNA TGTGCCAGCAGCTTCGGGGTAAAAGAGACCCAGTACTTC. Translating it yields CASSFGVKETQYF.

This clone has only one observation. The chain links TRBV7-2 to TRBJ2-3; 14 positions match TRBD2. In germline, CDR1 is SGHTA, CDR2 FQGNSA. With V trimmed by 4 bases and J by 9 bases, 9 bases remained unmatched. The CDR3 has 16 amino acids. The CDR3 DNA reads TGTGCCAGCAGCTCAGCGACTAGCGGGGGGGCCGTGACGCAGTATTTT. Amino acid sequence: CASSSATSGGAVTQYF.

The V gene is TRBV13, the J gene TRBJ2-7; 9 bases are shared with TRBD2. CDR3 length: 14 residues. In germline, CDR1 is PRHDT, CDR2 FYEKMQ (reference sequence). Trimming took 5 bases from V and 3 from J; bases not matched to a gene: 5. CDR3 loop: CASSPRLAVYEQYF. The CDR3 bases are TGTGCCAGCAGCCCTCGACTAGCGGTCTACGAGCAGTACTTC.

This clone appeared once. V usage is TRBV30 and J usage is TRBJ1-2; D call uncertain. This CDR3 is 14 amino acids long. With 0 bases removed from V and 7 bases from J, the gap between germline ends came to 15 bases. Germline CDR1 GTSNPN, CDR2 SVGIG (reference sequence). CDR3 in amino acids: CAWSVVMSSGGYTF. CDR3 DNA sequence: TGTGCCTGGAGTGTAGTTATGAGCAGCGGTGGCTACACCTTC. The full variable domain, rest sourced from reference TRBV30 and TRBJ1-2, is SQTIHQWPATLVQPVGSPLSLECTVEGTSNPNLYWYRQAAGRGLQLLFYSVGIGQISSEVPQNLSASRPQDRQFILSSKKLLLSDSGFYLCAWSVVMSSGGYTFGSGTRLTVV.